The 5 T cell receptor beta chains below all came from one sample that was sequenced in a study of blood T cell repertoires in COVID-19. This table comes from immunoSEQ multiplex PCR, and its TCRdb copy is limited to in-frame clones, with some not included. The table lists approximately 290,000 clones, about 90% of them singletons. Sequencing was carried out using peripheral blood. These receptors all stem from a woman in her 30s with COVID-19, enrolled during active disease.

The chain joins TRBV19 to TRBJ2-7, with TRBD2 as a possible D gene (5 bases). CDR1 and CDR2 (germline): LNHDA, SQIVND (reference sequence). Trimming took 6 bases from V and 4 from J, leaving 13 bases between them. The CDR3 extends over 13 amino acids. The CDR3 region has the DNA TGTGCCAGTAGCCTTGCGGGCGGGTACGAGCAGTACTTC. It yields the protein CASSLAGGYEQYF.

V is TRBV5-8 and J is TRBJ2-7, with a tentative D call TRBD1 (6 bases). Trimming pared 0 bases from V and 2 bases from J, leaving 15 bases between. Germline V lookup: CDR1 SGHTS, CDR2 YDEGEE. The CDR3 has 16 residues. The chain's CDR3 is CASSLDFRTAAYEQYF. CDR3 DNA sequence: TGTGCCAGCAGCTTGGACTTCAGGACAGCAGCCTACGAGCAGTACTTC.

The genes are TRBV5-6 and TRBJ2-3; 9 nucleotides agree with TRBD1. After removal of 6 bases from V and 3 bases from J, the junction contained 8 bases not matched to a gene. The CDR3 has 15 amino acids. In germline, CDR1 is SGHDT, CDR2 YYEEEE. In DNA, the CDR3 is TGTGCCAGCACCCCCGGACAGGGGTTAACAGATACGCAGTATTTT. Translation gives CASTPGQGLTDTQYF.

CDR3 amino acids: CASSVDSRGLADGYTF. The DNA for the CDR3 is TGTGCCAGCAGCGTAGACAGTAGAGGGTTGGCCGATGGCTACACCTTC. The V call is TRBV9, the J call TRBJ1-2; D is unresolved. Trimming removed 0 bases at V and 6 bases at J, with 18 bases between. Germline values: CDR1 SGDLS, CDR2 YYNGEE. CDR3 length equals 16 residues. Full variable domain (missing parts from reference TRBV9 and TRBJ1-2): DSGVTQTPKHLITATGQRVTLRCSPRSGDLSVYWYQQSLDQGLQFLIQYYNGEERAKGNILERFSAQQFPDLHSELNLSSLELGDSALYFCASSVDSRGLADGYTFGSGTRLTVV.

The genes are TRBV28 and TRBJ1-2; no firm D call. V gave up 6 bases and J gave up 0 bases, with 17 bases separating them. The V gene's germline CDR1 is MDHEN and CDR2 SYDVKM. The CDR3 extends over 16 amino acids. The CDR3 DNA follows: TGTGCCAGCAGGGAGGACCGACACGATTCTAACTATGGCTACACCTTC. Its translation: CASREDRHDSNYGYTF.